This T cell receptor beta chain was recovered during a study of blood T cell repertoires in COVID-19. Study details: Material from acute and convalescent COVID-19 was sourced from the United States, Italy and Spain. The cDNA or gDNA used as material had been derived from T cells, B-cell-depleted T cells, or PBMCs.

In the original analysis: Amplified reference gene primers provided the basis for estimating nucleated cell counts. This table comes from immunoSEQ multiplex PCR, and its TCRdb copy is limited to in-frame clones, with some not included. The V and J calls and clone size come from that table; D and trimming were worked out from the DNA. Among more than 150,000 clones listed, approximately 84% were seen once. Input material: peripheral blood. The origin of this receptor is a human donor in a cohort sampled during active COVID-19.

The CDR3 DNA reads as TGTGCCAGTAGTACTGTGCGGGGTGGCAATCAGCCCCAGCATTTT. Translation: CASSTVRGGNQPQHF. V and J are TRBV19 and TRBJ1-5; D not resolved. The V end lost 4 bases, the J end lost 2 bases, and 12 bases lay between the germline ends. The CDR3 is 15 amino acids. CDR1 is LNHDA and CDR2 is SQIVND in the germline V gene (reference sequence).